This TCR beta chain was obtained from a study of blood T cell repertoires in COVID-19. Background on the study: Some COVID-19 samples were acute and others convalescent; all came from the United States, Italy and Spain. PBMCs, B-cell-depleted T cells, or T cells were the source of the cDNA or gDNA that made up the material.

Original handling: Amplifying reference gene primers gave estimates of nucleated cell counts. Some clones are missing from TCRdb's copy, which holds only in-frame ones; the method was immunoSEQ multiplex PCR. The V and J calls and clone size are taken from that table; D and trimming were inferred from the DNA. The table includes 150,000 to 200,000 clones, about four fifths detected once. CDR1 MGHRA and CDR2 YSYEKL come from the germline V gene. The CDR3 is 14 residues long. V lost 1 base, J lost 4 bases, and 3 bases stayed unmatched. The receptor was isolated from a man aged 55 to 70 with active or convalescent COVID-19. Source material: peripheral blood. The chain combines TRBV4-1 with TRBJ2-7; TRBD1 aligns across 8 bases. The CDR3 spells CASSQGQGAYEQYF. The CDR3 coding sequence is TGCGCCAGCAGCCAAGGTCAGGGGGCGTACGAGCAGTACTTC.